This TCR beta chain was sequenced for a study of shared clonotypes between healthy human individuals. Clones were read by immunoSEQ multiplex PCR, and TCRdb kept only the in-frame ones, dropping some. The sample shows under 650,000 clones, about 95% of them seen only once. The CDR3 is 16 residues long. Trimming left V 0 bases short and J 7 bases short, with 16 bases between. In germline, CDR1 is KGHSH, CDR2 LQKENI. The sample taken for sequencing was naive CD4+ T cells sorted from blood. Subset of the sample: CD45RA+ positively selected. The gene calls are TRBV18 and TRBJ2-1; D uncertain. This TCR came from a woman aged 30 to 39 in good health. DNA of the CDR3: TGTGCCAGCTCACCACCGGCACCGGGCGAAGGGAATGAGCAGTTCTTC. This sequence encodes CASSPPAPGEGNEQFF.